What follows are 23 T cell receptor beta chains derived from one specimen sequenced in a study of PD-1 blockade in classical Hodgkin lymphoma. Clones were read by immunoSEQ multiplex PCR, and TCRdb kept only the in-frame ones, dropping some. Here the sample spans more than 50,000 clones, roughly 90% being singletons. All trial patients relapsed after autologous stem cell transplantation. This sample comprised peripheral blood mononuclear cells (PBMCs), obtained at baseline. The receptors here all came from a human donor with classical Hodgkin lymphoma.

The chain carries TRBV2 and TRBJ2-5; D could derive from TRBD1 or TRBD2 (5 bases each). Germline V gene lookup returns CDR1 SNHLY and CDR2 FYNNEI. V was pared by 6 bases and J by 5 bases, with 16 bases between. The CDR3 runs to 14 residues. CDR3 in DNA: TGTGCCAGCAGCTTTGACAGCCGCGGGGAGACCCAGTACTTC. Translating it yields CASSFDSRGETQYF.

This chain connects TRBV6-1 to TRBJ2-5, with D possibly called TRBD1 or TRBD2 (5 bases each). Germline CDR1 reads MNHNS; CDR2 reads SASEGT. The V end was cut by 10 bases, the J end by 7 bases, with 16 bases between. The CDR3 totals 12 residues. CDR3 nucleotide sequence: TGTGCCACCAAAGTGGGGACGGGGACCCAGTACTTC. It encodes CATKVGTGTQYF.

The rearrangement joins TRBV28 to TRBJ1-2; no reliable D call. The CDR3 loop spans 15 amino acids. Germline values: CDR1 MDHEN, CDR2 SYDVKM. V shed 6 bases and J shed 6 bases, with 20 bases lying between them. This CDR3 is CASSPRQARSDGYTF. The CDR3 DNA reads TGTGCCAGCAGCCCCCGGCAGGCACGTTCGGATGGCTACACCTTC.

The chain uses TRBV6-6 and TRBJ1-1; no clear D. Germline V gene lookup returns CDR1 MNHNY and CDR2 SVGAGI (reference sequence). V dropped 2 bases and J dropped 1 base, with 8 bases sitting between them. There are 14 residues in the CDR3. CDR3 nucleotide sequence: TGTGCCAGCAGTTACCCGCCAGAGAACACTGAAGCTTTCTTT. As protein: CASSYPPENTEAFF.

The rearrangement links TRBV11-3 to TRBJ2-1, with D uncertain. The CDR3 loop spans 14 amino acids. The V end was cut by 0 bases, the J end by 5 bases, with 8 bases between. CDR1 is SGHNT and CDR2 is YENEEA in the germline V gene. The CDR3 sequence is CASSLDLADNEQFF. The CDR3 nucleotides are TGTGCCAGCAGCTTAGATCTTGCGGACAATGAGCAGTTCTTC. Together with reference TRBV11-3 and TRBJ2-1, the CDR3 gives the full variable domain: EAGVVQSPRYKIIEKKQPVAFWCNPISGHNTLYWYLQNLGQGPELLIRYENEEAVDDSQLPKDRFSAERLKGVDSTLKIQPAELGDSAVYLCASSLDLADNEQFFGPGTRLTVL.

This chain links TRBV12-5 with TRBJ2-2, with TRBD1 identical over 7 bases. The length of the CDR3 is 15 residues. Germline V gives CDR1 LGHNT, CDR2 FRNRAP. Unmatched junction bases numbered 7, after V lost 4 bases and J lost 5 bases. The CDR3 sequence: CASGSRTGLTGELFF. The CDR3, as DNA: TGTGCTAGTGGTTCCCGGACAGGTCTGACCGGGGAGCTGTTTTTT.

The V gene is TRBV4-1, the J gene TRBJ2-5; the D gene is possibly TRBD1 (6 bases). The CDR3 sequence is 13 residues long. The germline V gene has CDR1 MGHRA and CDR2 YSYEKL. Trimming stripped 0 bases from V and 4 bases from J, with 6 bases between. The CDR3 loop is CASSQDRGETQYF. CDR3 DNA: TGCGCCAGCAGCCAAGACAGGGGAGAGACCCAGTACTTC.

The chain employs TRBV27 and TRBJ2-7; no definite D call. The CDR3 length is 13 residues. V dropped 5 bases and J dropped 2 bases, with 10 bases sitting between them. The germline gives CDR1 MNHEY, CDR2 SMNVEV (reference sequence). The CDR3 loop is CASSPKYTYEQYF. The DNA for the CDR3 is TGTGCCAGCAGTCCTAAATACACCTACGAGCAGTACTTC.

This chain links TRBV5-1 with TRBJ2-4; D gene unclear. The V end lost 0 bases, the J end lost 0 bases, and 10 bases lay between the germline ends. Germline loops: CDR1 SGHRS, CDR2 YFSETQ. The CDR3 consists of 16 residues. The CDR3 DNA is TGCGCCAGCAGCTTGGGGGGAACCTTAGCCAAAAACATTCAGTACTTC. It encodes CASSLGGTLAKNIQYF.

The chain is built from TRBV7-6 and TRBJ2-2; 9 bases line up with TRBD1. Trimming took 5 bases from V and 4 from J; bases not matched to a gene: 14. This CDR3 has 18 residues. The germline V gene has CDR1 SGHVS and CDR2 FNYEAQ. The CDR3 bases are TGTGCCAGCAGCAACTCCTGGACAGGGGCGGGGATCACCGGGGAGCTGTTTTTT. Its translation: CASSNSWTGAGITGELFF.

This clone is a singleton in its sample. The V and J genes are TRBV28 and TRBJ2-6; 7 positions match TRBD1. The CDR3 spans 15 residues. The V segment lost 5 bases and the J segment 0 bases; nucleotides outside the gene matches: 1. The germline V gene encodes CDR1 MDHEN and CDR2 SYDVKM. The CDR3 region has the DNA TGTGCCAGCAGTAACAGGGGCTCTGGGGCCAACGTCCTGACTTTC. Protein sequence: CASSNRGSGANVLTF.

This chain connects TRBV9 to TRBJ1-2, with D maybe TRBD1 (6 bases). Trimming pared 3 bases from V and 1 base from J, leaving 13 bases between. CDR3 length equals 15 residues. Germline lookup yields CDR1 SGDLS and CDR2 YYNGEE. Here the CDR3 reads CASSGPRGVNYGYTF. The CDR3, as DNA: TGTGCCAGCAGCGGACCCAGGGGAGTTAACTATGGCTACACCTTC.

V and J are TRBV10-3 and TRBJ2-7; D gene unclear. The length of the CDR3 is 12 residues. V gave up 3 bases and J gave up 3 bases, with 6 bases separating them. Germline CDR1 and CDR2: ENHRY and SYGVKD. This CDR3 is CAISDEVYEQYF. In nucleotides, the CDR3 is TGTGCCATCAGTGACGAGGTCTACGAGCAGTACTTC.

The CDR3 nucleotides read TGTGCCAGTAGTATTGGACAGGGGGCGCAGTATTTT. This encodes CASSIGQGAQYF. The chain has TRBV19 and TRBJ2-3, with 10 bases lining up with TRBD1. The CDR3 contains 12 residues. The J segment lost 10 bases and the V segment lost 3 bases, leaving 1 base of the junction unmatched. Germline CDR1 reads LNHDA; CDR2 reads SQIVND (reference sequence).

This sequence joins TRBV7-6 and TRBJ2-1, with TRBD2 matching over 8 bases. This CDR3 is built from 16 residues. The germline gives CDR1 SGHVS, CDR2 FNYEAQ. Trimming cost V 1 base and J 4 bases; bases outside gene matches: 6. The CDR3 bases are TGTGCCAGCAGCTTAGGTGGCCTAGCGGGTTACAATGAGCAGTTCTTC. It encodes CASSLGGLAGYNEQFF.

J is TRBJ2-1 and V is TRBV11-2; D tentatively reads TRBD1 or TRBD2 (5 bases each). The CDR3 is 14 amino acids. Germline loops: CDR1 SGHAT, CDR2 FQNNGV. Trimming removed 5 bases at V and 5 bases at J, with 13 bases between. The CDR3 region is CASSPPGPDNEQFF. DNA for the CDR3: TGTGCCAGCAGCCCACCGGGACCAGACAATGAGCAGTTCTTC.

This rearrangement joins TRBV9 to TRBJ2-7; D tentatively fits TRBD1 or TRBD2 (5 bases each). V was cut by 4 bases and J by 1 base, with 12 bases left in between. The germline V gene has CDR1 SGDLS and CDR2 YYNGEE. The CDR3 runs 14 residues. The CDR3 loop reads CASSPNGGSYEQYF. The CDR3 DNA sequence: TGTGCCAGCAGCCCCAATGGGGGTTCCTACGAGCAGTACTTC.

Here the CDR3 reads CASIRREGMEQYF. DNA for the CDR3: TGTGCCAGCATCCGGCGGGAGGGGATGGAGCAGTACTTC. This chain connects TRBV28 to TRBJ2-7, with 9 bases that match TRBD2. With V trimmed by 7 bases and J by 7 bases, 8 bases remained unmatched. Germline V gives CDR1 MDHEN, CDR2 SYDVKM. The CDR3 totals 13 residues.

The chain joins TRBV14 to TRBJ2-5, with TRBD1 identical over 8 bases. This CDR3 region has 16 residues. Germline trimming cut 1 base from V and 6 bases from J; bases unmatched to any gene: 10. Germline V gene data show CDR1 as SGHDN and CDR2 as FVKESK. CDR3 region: CASSQGVTGVMKTQYF. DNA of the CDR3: TGTGCCAGCAGCCAAGGGGTGACAGGGGTAATGAAGACCCAGTACTTC.

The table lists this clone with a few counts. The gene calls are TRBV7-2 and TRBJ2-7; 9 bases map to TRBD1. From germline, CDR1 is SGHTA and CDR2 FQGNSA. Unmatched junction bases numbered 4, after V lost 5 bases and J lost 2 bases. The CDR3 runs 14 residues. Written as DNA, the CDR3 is TGTGCCAGCAGCCGGGACAGGGTGACCTACGAGCAGTACTTC. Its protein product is CASSRDRVTYEQYF. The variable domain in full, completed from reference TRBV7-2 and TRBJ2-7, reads GAGVSQSPSNKVTEKGKDVELRCDPISGHTALYWYRQSLGQGLEFLIYFQGNSAPDKSGLPSDRFSAERTGGSVSTLTIQRTQQEDSAVYLCASSRDRVTYEQYFGPGTRLTVT.

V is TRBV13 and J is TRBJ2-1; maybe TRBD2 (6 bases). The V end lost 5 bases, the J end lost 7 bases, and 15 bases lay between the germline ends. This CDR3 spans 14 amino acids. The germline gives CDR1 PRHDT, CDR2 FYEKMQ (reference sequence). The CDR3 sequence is CASSRAGRKNEQFF. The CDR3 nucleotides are TGTGCCAGCAGCCGCGCGGGACGGAAGAATGAGCAGTTCTTC. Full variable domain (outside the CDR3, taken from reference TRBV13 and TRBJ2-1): AAGVIQSPRHLIKEKRETATLKCYPIPRHDTVYWYQQGPGQDPQFLISFYEKMQSDKGSIPDRFSAQQFSDYHSELNMSSLELGDSALYFCASSRAGRKNEQFFGPGTRLTVL.

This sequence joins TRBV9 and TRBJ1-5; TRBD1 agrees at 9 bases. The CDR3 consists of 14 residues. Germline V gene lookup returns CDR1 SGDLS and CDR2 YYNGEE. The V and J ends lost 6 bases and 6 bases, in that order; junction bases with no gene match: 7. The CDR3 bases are TGTGCCAGCACTGGGACAGGGACCACTCAGCCCCAGCATTTT. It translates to CASTGTGTTQPQHF.

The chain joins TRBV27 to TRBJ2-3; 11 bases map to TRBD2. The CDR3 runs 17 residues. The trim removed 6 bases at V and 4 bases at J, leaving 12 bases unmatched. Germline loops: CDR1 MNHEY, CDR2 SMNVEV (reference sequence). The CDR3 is CASSPQRATSGADTQYF. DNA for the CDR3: TGTGCCAGCAGCCCCCAAAGGGCGACTAGCGGGGCAGATACGCAGTATTTT.